This T cell receptor beta chain originates from a study of control samples from healthy donors and cancer patients. The germline V gene has CDR1 LGHDT and CDR2 YNNKEL (reference sequence). CDR3 length equals 12 residues. V was cut by 4 bases and J by 5 bases, with 8 bases left in between. The repertoire was sequenced with immunoSEQ multiplex PCR; TCRdb's copy has only in-frame clones and lacks some. In the table there are roughly 130,000 clones, approximately 89% of which are singletons. The specimen was blood. The clonotype was recovered from a man aged 18-30 years in good health. The chain employs TRBV3-1 (or the pseudogene TRBV3-2) and TRBJ2-5; D remains ambiguous. The CDR3 is CASSLNVETQYF. The DNA for the CDR3 is TGTGCCAGCAGCCTAAACGTGGAGACCCAGTACTTC.